Sequencing of this TCR beta chain was carried out in a study of blood T cells in healthy people across ages. Study results and limitations: Any conclusive comparison of naive versus antigen-experienced cells was prevented by using unsorted PBMCs. Diversity estimates drawn from one million T cells were deemed underestimates.

Through a sample-barcoded 5' primer and a J-beta primer mix, a second PCR was run for roughly 6 to 11 cycles. One entry per CDR3 protein, called by TCRdb with MiXCR from the 5' RACE reads. This repertoire shows 1.5 million to 2 million distinct CDR3 sequences, about 50% found once; its top ten account for about 2.1%. In regard to this clonotype: Its cognate antigen is unknown.

Sequencing was carried out using blood. This sequence originates from a woman between 40 and 50 years old in good health.

DNA of the CDR3: TGTGCCAGCAGCCATACAGGGAAAACGAAAACTAATGAAAAACTGTTTTTT. Protein sequence: CASSHTGKTKTNEKLFF. This sequence joins TRBV7-9 and TRBJ1-4, with D perhaps TRBD1 (6 bases). The CDR3 length is 17 residues. Germline V gene lookup returns CDR1 SEHNR and CDR2 FQNEAQ (reference sequence). Trimming left V 5 bases short and J 1 base short, with 17 bases between.